Listed here are 25 T cell receptor beta chains from one sample, sequenced in a study of T cell repertoires in cytomegalovirus infection (dated by TCRdb to the late 2010s). Which antigens these TCRs recognize remains unknown. Sequenced on an Illumina HiSeq 1500. TCRdb redid the processing of the public reads, applying fastp at Q25 and MiXCR, and retained in-frame beta chains. Rows with one shared CDR3 protein collapse into an entry with the most common genes and DNA. The sample table lists fewer than 30,000 distinct CDR3 sequences, around 19% of them with a count of one. Around 80% of the sample is in the top ten clones. The sample's treatment or condition label is to be understood as: in vitro stimulation with specific CMV peptide epitopes to enrich CMV-specific T cells. Sequences were derived from CD8+ T cells from cultured PBMCs, sampled from culture after CMV antigen stimulation. These receptors were taken from a human donor in good health (CMV status not recorded). Some clones in this sample may be carry-over from other donors' samples.

In its sample, this clonotype was seen a few times. This chain links TRBV7-9 with TRBJ1-2; 7 positions agree with TRBD1. V lost 1 base to trimming and J lost 4 bases; unmatched junction nucleotides: 0. The germline gives CDR1 SEHNR, CDR2 FQNEAQ (reference sequence). The CDR3 loop spans 13 amino acids. The CDR3 DNA follows: TGTGCCAGCAGCTTAGGACAGGGCTATGGCTACACCTTC. Protein sequence: CASSLGQGYGYTF.

V usage is TRBV7-2 and J usage is TRBJ2-5; 8 bases are a match to TRBD2. The CDR3 runs 12 residues. After removal of 3 bases from V and 7 bases from J, the junction contained 1 base not matched to a gene. Germline-derived CDR1 and CDR2 are SGHTA and FQGNSA. The CDR3 loop is CASSFAGGTQYF. CDR3 DNA: TGTGCCAGCAGCTTTGCGGGGGGGACCCAGTACTTC.

The chain combines TRBV7-2 with TRBJ2-7; D is ambiguous. The CDR3 is made up of 12 amino acids. V dropped 4 bases and J dropped 2 bases, with 6 bases sitting between them. Germline-derived CDR1 and CDR2 are SGHTA and FQGNSA. For the CDR3, the DNA is TGTGCCAGCAGCTACGGGCCCTACGAGCAGTACTTC. Encoded protein: CASSYGPYEQYF.

This clonotype was detected only a few times. The rearrangement uses TRBV20-1 and TRBJ2-5; 10 bases map to TRBD2. The CDR3 length is 15 residues. Germline CDR1 reads DFQATT; CDR2 reads SNEGSKA (reference sequence). V shed 6 bases, J shed 1 base, and the junction held 8 bases outside the gene matches. This CDR3 is CSALRPSGGQETQYF. The CDR3 bases are TGCAGTGCCCTCCGGCCTAGCGGGGGCCAAGAGACCCAGTACTTC.

The chain links TRBV6-5 to TRBJ2-7; 10 nucleotides align to TRBD1. Looked up from germline, CDR1 is MNHEY and CDR2 is SVGAGI. The CDR3 runs to 15 residues. The trim removed 6 bases at V and 5 bases at J, leaving 10 bases unmatched. The CDR3 protein is CASSPGTGVRHEQYF. DNA for the CDR3: TGTGCCAGCAGCCCCGGGACAGGGGTGAGACACGAGCAGTACTTC.

Remarks on this clonotype: A much larger clone is a single base away; this may be a read error. The genes are TRBV27 and TRBJ2-4; maybe TRBD1 (6 bases). Germline lookup yields CDR1 MNHEY and CDR2 SMNVEV (reference sequence). The CDR3 runs 14 residues. V lost 3 bases to trimming and J lost 12 bases, with 18 bases between them. CDR3 coding DNA: TGTGCCAGCAGTTTCCAGGGATACCTGGACAGTCAGTACTTC. It codes for CASSFQGYLDSQYF.

This clonotype was found a few times. This chain uses TRBV7-9 with TRBJ2-3, with D unresolved. There are 12 residues in the CDR3. Germline lookup yields CDR1 SEHNR and CDR2 FQNEAQ (reference sequence). Trimming took 2 bases from V and 2 from J, leaving 2 bases between them. This CDR3 reads CASSLITDTQYF. The CDR3 DNA follows: TGTGCCAGCAGCTTAATCACAGATACGCAGTATTTT.

This sequence joins TRBV5-1 and TRBJ2-7; possible D gene TRBD2, 6 bases. The V gene lost 4 bases and the J gene lost 3 bases, with 8 bases spanning the gap. Germline loops: CDR1 SGHRS, CDR2 YFSETQ. There are 12 residues in the CDR3. This CDR3 reads CASSGSGYEQYF. CDR3 nucleotide sequence: TGCGCCAGCAGCGGTAGCGGCTACGAGCAGTACTTC.

This rearrangement joins TRBV7-9 to TRBJ2-5; 9 nucleotides line up with TRBD1. Germline V CDR1 and CDR2: SEHNR, FQNEAQ (reference sequence). The CDR3 length is 15 residues. J gave up 3 bases and V 2 bases, and 4 bases lay outside the gene matches. CDR3 DNA: TGTGCCAGCAGCTTATCGGACAGGGGTAAAGAGACCCAGTACTTC. Translation: CASSLSDRGKETQYF.

This clonotype was observed at least ten times. V gene TRBV12-3 or TRBV12-4 combines with J gene TRBJ2-1, with 7 positions matching TRBD2. V lost 3 bases, J lost 2 bases, and 16 bases stayed unmatched. CDR3 length: 19 amino acids. In nucleotides, the CDR3 is TGTGCCAGCAGTTTCCGAGGTCTAGCGGAGGAAGGGCCCTACAATGAGCAGTTCTTC. This gives the protein CASSFRGLAEEGPYNEQFF.

Notes on this clonotype: This may stem from a read error, because a much larger clone lies one nucleotide away. The chain recombines TRBV6-2 or TRBV6-3 with TRBJ1-2, with a possible D match to TRBD1 (6 bases). The V end lost 6 bases, the J end lost 8 bases, and 16 bases lay between the germline ends. Per germline, CDR1 MNHEY and CDR2 SVGEGT. CDR3 length: 13 amino acids. CDR3 nucleotide sequence: TGTGCCAGCAGCGGAAGCGGGGGCCGGGGCTACACCTTC. Encoded protein: CASSGSGGRGYTF.

This clonotype was seen a few times. The rearrangement joins TRBV7-9 to TRBJ1-1, with unresolved D. Trimming took 1 base from V and 7 from J, leaving 4 bases between them. This CDR3 spans 11 amino acids. The germline V gene encodes CDR1 SEHNR and CDR2 FQNEAQ (reference sequence). Here the CDR3 reads CASSLVREAFF. The CDR3 DNA is TGTGCCAGCAGCTTAGTACGTGAAGCTTTCTTT.

The chain carries TRBV7-6 and TRBJ1-1; 7 positions agree with TRBD1. Trimming at V came to 5 bases and at J to 3 bases, leaving 3 bases not matched to a gene. The CDR3 runs to 13 residues. CDR1 is SGHVS, CDR2 FNYEAQ, per germline. CDR3 nucleotide sequence: TGTGCCAGCAGCCCAACAGGGGACACTGAAGCTTTCTTT. This encodes CASSPTGDTEAFF.

This chain links TRBV7-2 with TRBJ2-5, with TRBD2 matching over 9 bases. In germline, CDR1 is SGHTA, CDR2 FQGNSA. The V and J ends lost 2 bases and 5 bases, in that order; junction bases with no gene match: 12. The CDR3 consists of 17 residues. CDR3 residues: CASSLSLGGRAGETQYF. Written as DNA, the CDR3 is TGTGCCAGCAGCTTATCTCTTGGCGGGAGGGCCGGGGAGACCCAGTACTTC.

This clonotype was recorded a few times. This chain links TRBV6-1 with TRBJ1-5, with a tentative D call TRBD1 (5 bases). The CDR3 extends over 15 amino acids. Trimming took off 7 bases at V and 1 base at J, with 14 bases between the two ends. CDR1 is MNHNS, CDR2 SASEGT, per germline. The CDR3 loop is CASKTRVASNQPQHF. DNA for the CDR3: TGTGCCAGCAAAACCAGGGTAGCAAGCAATCAGCCCCAGCATTTT.

As DNA, the CDR3 is TGTGCCAGCAGCATTAGCGGGAGGACCAACAATGAGCAGTTCTTC. Translation gives CASSISGRTNNEQFF. The chain combines TRBV7-8 with TRBJ2-1; 10 bases match TRBD2. Unmatched junction bases numbered 6, after V lost 5 bases and J lost 5 bases. The V gene's germline CDR1 is SGHVS and CDR2 FQNEAQ. The CDR3 length is 15 residues.

The V gene is TRBV6-8, the J gene TRBJ2-2; D call uncertain. Trimming removed 2 bases at V and 4 bases at J, with 5 bases between. Germline CDR1 MNHGY, CDR2 SAAAGT. The CDR3 totals 13 residues. The CDR3 spells CASSYGSTGELFF. The CDR3 DNA follows: TGTGCCAGCAGTTACGGTAGCACCGGGGAGCTGTTTTTT.

This clonotype has at least ten counts. The rearrangement joins TRBV7-2 to TRBJ1-5; unclear D gene. V lost 3 bases, J lost 2 bases, and 11 bases lay in between. This CDR3 comprises 15 residues. Germline V gene sequence: CDR1 SGHTA, CDR2 FQGNSA. Here the CDR3 reads CASSFWVGGNQPQHF. CDR3 coding DNA: TGTGCCAGCAGCTTTTGGGTCGGGGGCAATCAGCCCCAGCATTTT. Based on the CDR3 plus reference TRBV7-2 and TRBJ1-5, the full variable domain is GAGVSQSPSNKVTEKGKDVELRCDPISGHTALYWYRQSLGQGLEFLIYFQGNSAPDKSGLPSDRFSAERTGGSVSTLTIQRTQQEDSAVYLCASSFWVGGNQPQHFGDGTRLSIL.

This clonotype has only a few counts. This chain uses TRBV6-6 with TRBJ1-1; D possibly corresponds to TRBD1 (6 bases). The ends were cut back, 0 bases at V and 7 bases at J, with 24 bases in the middle. Germline CDR1 is MNHNY and CDR2 is SVGAGI (reference sequence). This CDR3 has 18 amino acids. The CDR3 DNA reads TGTGCCAGCAGTTACTCGATGGGGGGGGGCGCACGGAGGGGTGAAGCTTTCTTT. Encoded protein: CASSYSMGGGARRGEAFF.

As to this clonotype: The junction departs from germline at one end; a sequencing error may be responsible. V gene TRBV7-3 combines with J gene TRBJ2-4; TRBD1 agrees at 7 bases. The CDR3 contains 16 residues. The V gene's germline CDR1 is SGHTA and CDR2 FQGTGA. CDR3 DNA sequence: TGTGTCAGCAGCTCTCGGGACAGATTTGGGAAAAACATTCAGTACTTC. This gives the protein CVSSSRDRFGKNIQYF. The whole variable domain, remainder taken from reference TRBV7-3 and TRBJ2-4, is GAGVSQTPSNKVTEKGKYVELRCDPISGHTALYWYRQSLGQGPEFLIYFQGTGAADDSGLPNDRFFAVRPEGSVSTLKIQRTERGDSAVYLCVSSSRDRFGKNIQYFGAGTRLSVL.

This chain connects TRBV3-1 to TRBJ2-3, with no clear D. The V end was cut by 0 bases, the J end by 6 bases, with 7 bases between. The CDR3 totals 13 residues. Looked up from germline, CDR1 is LGHDT and CDR2 is YNNKEL (reference sequence). The CDR3 region is CASSQDGDDTQYF. In DNA form, the CDR3 reads TGTGCCAGCAGCCAAGATGGTGACGATACGCAGTATTTT.

The genes are TRBV20-1 and TRBJ2-5, with TRBD2 matching over 9 bases. The germline gives CDR1 DFQATT, CDR2 SNEGSKA (reference sequence). This CDR3 region has 20 residues. V lost 3 bases to trimming and J lost 5 bases; unmatched junction nucleotides: 25. The DNA of the CDR3 is TGCAGTGCTAGGGGCACTGGGTCTATAGCGGGGGATAGCGTATGGGAGACCCAGTACTTC. Residues: CSARGTGSIAGDSVWETQYF.

This clonotype was observed a handful of times. The chain combines TRBV12-3 or TRBV12-4 with TRBJ2-7, with 14 bases matching TRBD2. CDR3 length: 15 amino acids. With V trimmed by 4 bases and J by 3 bases, 2 bases remained unmatched. Written as DNA, the CDR3 is TGTGCCAGCAGTTCCGGGACTAGCGGGAGCTACGAGCAGTACTTC. Its translation: CASSSGTSGSYEQYF.

This clonotype was found a few times. Its ends do not fully match the called genes, so a read error is possible. The chain has TRBV4-1 and TRBJ2-5; D is ambiguous. Per germline, CDR1 MGHRA and CDR2 YSYEKL. The CDR3 loop spans 13 amino acids. CDR3 sequence: CASRQDGLETQYF. CDR3 DNA: TGCGCCAGCAGACAAGACGGATTGGAGACCCAGTACTTC.

This clonotype has more than one count but fewer than ten. The J gene is TRBJ1-1, the V gene TRBV7-8; a weak D match, TRBD1 (5 bases). This CDR3 is 14 amino acids long. V was pared by 2 bases and J by 6 bases, with 13 bases between. CDR1 is SGHVS and CDR2 is FQNEAQ in the germline V gene. The CDR3 DNA follows: TGTGCCAGCAGCTTAAGAGGCAGGGAATCTGAAGCTTTCTTT. Translation: CASSLRGRESEAFF. The whole variable domain, filled in from reference TRBV7-8 and TRBJ1-1, reads GAGVSQSPRYKVAKRGQDVALRCDPISGHVSLFWYQQALGQGPEFLTYFQNEAQLDKSGLPSDRFFAERPEGSVSTLKIQRTQQEDSAVYLCASSLRGRESEAFFGQGTRLTVV.